The clone carrying this T cell receptor beta chain has more than one count but fewer than ten. Its antigen is unknown. This specimen belongs to a study of T cell repertoires in cytomegalovirus infection. Study-wide background: Carrying CMV and the relevant HLA type showed in public TCR beta signatures. Study-level results: Carriage of CMV together with the relevant HLA was identifiable through cumulative public TCR beta family frequency. CMV-specific HLA-C-restricted TCR beta clonotypes dominated the ex vivo response.

TCRdb re-analysed the reads in MiXCR, keeping a single row per CDR3 protein. The sample consists of 350,000 to 450,000 distinct CDR3 sequences, 15% to 20% of them appearing once. Unmatched junction bases numbered 6, after V lost 5 bases and J lost 5 bases. CDR1 and CDR2 (germline): MNHEY, SMNVEV (reference sequence). The CDR3 has 14 residues. Sequencing was performed on PBMCs. The V and J genes are TRBV27 and TRBJ2-3, with TRBD1 matching 8 bases. The sequence came from a human donor in good health (CMV status not recorded). Some clones in this sample may be carry-over from other donors' samples. The CDR3 loop is CASSIGQGQDTQYF. CDR3 nucleotide sequence: TGTGCCAGCAGTATCGGACAGGGACAAGATACGCAGTATTTT.